The T cell receptor (beta chain) under discussion was sequenced for a study of shared clonotypes between healthy human individuals. Broader study findings: The sharing of about 5.3% of naive CD4 clonotypes was seen across a handful of donors.

Comment on this clone: The antigen is unknown. Distinct nucleotide sequences in the sample also encode this CDR3.

TCRdb's copy holds only in-frame clones and misses some; the assay was immunoSEQ multiplex PCR. The table shows roughly 2.2 million clones, with 80% to 95% occurring only once. V lost 3 bases and J lost 1, with 4 bases in between. This CDR3 has 13 residues. Per the germline V gene, CDR1 is MNHNS and CDR2 is SASEGT. This chain uses TRBV6-1 with TRBJ1-5; no firm D call. The specimen was naive CD4+ T cells from PBMCs. Subset noted: CD45RA+ positively selected. The clonotype originates from a man aged 18 to 30 in good health. Some clones in this sample may be carry-over from other donors' samples. The CDR3 DNA reads as TGTGCCAGCAGTGAGAGGAGCAATCAGCCCCAGCATTTT. Amino acid sequence: CASSERSNQPQHF.